Sequencing of this TCR beta chain was carried out in a study of blood T cell repertoires in COVID-19. Across the whole study: PBMCs, B-cell-depleted T cells, or T cells provided the cDNA or gDNA that made up the material.

Trimming removed 6 bases at V and 2 bases at J, with 19 bases between. The CDR3 runs 16 residues. Germline lookup yields CDR1 SNHLY and CDR2 FYNNEI. The participants were between about 18 and 100 years old and came from some 23 US areas. Per the original methods: The authors estimated nucleated cell counts from reference gene primer amplification. Here immunoSEQ multiplex PCR was the method, and the copy in TCRdb shows in-frame clones only, minus some. The D gene and trimming were derived from the DNA, and the V and J assignments and clone size from that table. The sample holds 250,000 or so clones, 85% to 90% seen once.

The sequence was collected from a woman aged 25 to 45 with acute COVID-19. Source material: PBMCs or T cells enriched from blood (not recorded which). The chain recombines TRBV2 with TRBJ1-1, with D possibly matching TRBD1 (6 bases). This chain's CDR3 is CASRETGLTGNTEAFF. The CDR3, as DNA: TGTGCCAGCAGGGAGACAGGTCTGACAGGCAACACTGAAGCTTTCTTT.